This T cell receptor (beta chain) was found in a study of T cells in Graves' hyperthyroidism and ophthalmopathy. Hyperthyroidism, newly diagnosed and lasting under 2 months, affected patients aged 18 to 65. Any patient presenting with uncontrolled infection, other autoimmune disease, pregnancy or lactation was left out. The investigators amplified TCR beta CDR3 regions from RNA transcripts. HTBI primers were used for first-round RT-PCR of the TCR CDR3. TCRdb independently ran MiXCR on the multiplex PCR reads; one entry per CDR3 protein. The sample consists of roughly 180,000 distinct CDR3 sequences, 8% to 9.5% of them appearing once. The sample comprised blood. The source is a woman aged 18-30 years with Graves' hyperthyroidism that later progressed to Graves' ophthalmopathy.

The CDR3 nucleotides are TGTGCCAGCAGCCTTCTCAGGGAGGGGGGCAATGAGCAGTTCTTC. Its protein is CASSLLREGGNEQFF. J is TRBJ2-1 and V is TRBV13; D possibly corresponds to TRBD2 (7 bases). This CDR3 is 15 amino acids long. Germline V gene data show CDR1 as PRHDT and CDR2 as FYEKMQ (reference sequence). V lost 5 bases to trimming and J lost 6 bases, with 17 bases between them. Based on the CDR3 plus reference TRBV13 and TRBJ2-1, the full variable domain is AAGVIQSPRHLIKEKRETATLKCYPIPRHDTVYWYQQGPGQDPQFLISFYEKMQSDKGSIPDRFSAQQFSDYHSELNMSSLELGDSALYFCASSLLREGGNEQFFGPGTRLTVL.